Listed below are T cell receptor beta chains from one sample, sequenced in a study of CXCR3-negative and CXCR3-positive naive CD8 T cells. TCRdb reprocessed the 5' RACE reads; each CDR3 protein has one entry and no DNA is given. This sample lists 100,000 to 150,000 distinct CDR3 sequences; its ten largest clones have 0.29%. The specimen was naive CXCR3- CD8+ T cells from blood. The receptor source for this set is a human donor in good health. Some clones in this sample may be carry-over from other donors' samples. The CDR3 runs from the conserved cysteine through the conserved F or W. The order of the fields is CDR3 protein, J gene, V gene.

CASTPTANTGELFF TRBJ2-2 TRBV18
CASSLALAGDEQYF TRBJ2-7 TRBV7-9
CASSFGNRESEQYF TRBJ2-7 TRBV5-4
CASSPAGRYGNEQFF TRBJ2-1 TRBV19
CASSFAGRSYEQYF TRBJ2-7 TRBV27
CASSAEGSGTEAFF TRBJ1-1 TRBV25-1
CSVVVRGDRDTEAFF TRBJ1-1 TRBV29-1
CSTRGDRGYGYTF TRBJ1-2 TRBV29-1
CASSLVGRSNTEAFF TRBJ1-1 TRBV7-9
CASSERGDTGELFF TRBJ2-2 TRBV6-4
CASSAQQGASGYTF TRBJ1-2 TRBV9
CATSDRNSYEQYF TRBJ2-7 TRBV24-1